This TCR beta chain stems from a study of shared clonotypes between healthy human individuals. Study-wide results and caveats: Rarefaction revealed incomplete sorted-subset sequencing despite large depth. The small donor group covered limited genetic and exposure diversity. Larger richness was generally estimated for naive than memory subsets.

DNA at about 200 ng, around 30,000 T cell genomes, went into sorted-subset replicate PCRs. TCRdb keeps only in-frame clones here, not all; method: immunoSEQ multiplex PCR. The data contain roughly 1,800,000 clones, about 95% of them singletons. On this clone: What it binds is unknown. The junction does not match germline at one end; this may be a read error.

The CDR3 has 13 residues. The germline V gene encodes CDR1 SSHAT and CDR2 FNYEAQ (reference sequence). Terminally differentiated effector memory CD45RA+ cells were left out of the naive CD8 fraction, which was CD45RO-negative and positively selected for CCR7. The specimen sequenced was naive CD8+ T cells sorted from blood. V and J are TRBV7-7 and TRBJ1-1; D unclear. The clonotype comes from a man in his late teens or twenties in good health. The CDR3 DNA reads TGTGCTAGCAGCTTAGTGGCCGGCACTGAAGCTTTCTTT. Translated: CASSLVAGTEAFF.